A selection of T cell receptor beta chains follows, all from one sample in a study of CD8+CD57+ T cells in acquired aplastic anemia. One entry per CDR3 protein, called by TCRdb with MiXCR from the reads. The table has approximately 200,000 distinct CDR3 sequences, about half seen once. The sequencing input was sorted CD4+, CD8+, or CD8+CD57+ T cells (not recorded which) from PBMCs. Receptor source: a human donor with aplastic anemia. CDR3s include the opening cysteine and the closing phenylalanine or tryptophan. The D gene is left open where the match is weak. The size of a clone is reported for some rows only, either as once, few or many, or as a class for expanded clones.

v_gene	abundance	j_gene	len	d_gene	CDR3aa	CDR3nt
TRBV20-1	many	TRBJ2-5	13	TRBD2	CSASGGPGGTQYF	TGCAGTGCTAGCGGGGGTCCGGGGGGGACCCAGTACTTC
TRBV7-3	once	TRBJ2-5	14	.	CASSPGIRGETQYF	TGTGCCAGCAGCCCAGGGATCAGGGGAGAGACCCAGTACTTC
TRBV19	.	TRBJ1-5	14	.	CASSIGSGTETQHF	TGTGCCAGTAGTATAGGGTCCGGGACGGAGACCCAGCATTTT
TRBV12-5	many	TRBJ1-4	15	TRBD1	CASGSVAGGLEKLFF	TGTGCTAGTGGTTCGGTCGCAGGGGGCCTCGAAAAACTGTTTTTT
TRBV24-1	.	TRBJ2-5	16	TRBD1	CATSEGGQGPWETQYF	TGTGCCACCAGTGAGGGGGGACAGGGACCTTGGGAGACCCAGTACTTC
TRBV6-1	many	TRBJ2-7	14	.	CASKFTGEDYEQYF	TGTGCCAGCAAGTTCACAGGGGAGGACTACGAGCAGTACTTC
TRBV2	.	TRBJ1-3	15	.	CASSGTWLSGNTIYF	TGTGCCAGCAGTGGCACCTGGCTCTCTGGAAACACCATATATTTT
TRBV27	.	TRBJ2-5	12	TRBD1	CASSLRDSLRYF	TGTGCCAGCAGTCTCCGGGACAGCCTCCGGTACTTC
TRBV10-3	.	TRBJ2-2	19	TRBD2	CAISESRASGGSNTGELFF	TGTGCCATCAGTGAGTCTCGGGCTAGCGGGGGGTCCAACACCGGGGAGCTGTTTTTT
TRBV9	many	TRBJ2-3	16	.	CASSVAGGGRTDTQYF	TGTGCCAGCAGCGTAGCTGGAGGGGGGCGAACAGATACGCAGTATTTT
TRBV19	many	TRBJ1-1	12	.	CATSELNTEAFF	TGTGCCACCTCGGAGTTGAACACTGAAGCTTTCTTT
TRBV20-1	.	TRBJ1-6	15	.	CSAAGLAGGNSPLHF	TGCAGTGCTGCGGGACTAGCGGGGGGTAATTCACCCCTCCACTTT
TRBV30	many	TRBJ2-7	11	.	CAWSMPRGQYF	TGTGCCTGGAGTATGCCTCGGGGGCAGTACTTC
TRBV6-5	many	TRBJ2-7	13	.	CASSQGIYYEQYF	TGTGCCAGCAGTCAGGGGATCTACTACGAGCAGTACTTC
TRBV2	many	TRBJ1-2	14	TRBD1	CASSPRDRGYGYTF	TGTGCCAGCAGTCCCCGGGACAGGGGCTATGGCTACACCTTC
TRBV19	few	TRBJ1-5	13	.	CASSSQGNQPQHF	TGTGCCAGTAGTTCTCAGGGAAATCAGCCCCAGCATTTT
TRBV11-2	.	TRBJ1-6	16	.	CASSLAGSSNNSPLHF	TGTGCCAGCAGCTTAGCAGGGAGCTCCAATAATTCACCCCTCCACTTT
TRBV27	.	TRBJ1-6	17	TRBD1	CASSRQGATPYNSRLHF	TGTGCCAGCAGTCGACAGGGGGCAACGCCCTATAATTCACGCCTCCACTTT
TRBV19	many	TRBJ2-2	13	.	CASTRTDTGELFF	TGTGCCAGTACCAGGACAGACACCGGGGAGCTGTTTTTT
TRBV6-6	few	TRBJ1-5	17	TRBD1	CASSYRGTATSNQPQHF	TGTGCCAGCAGTTATAGGGGGACAGCAACTAGCAATCAGCCCCAGCATTTT
TRBV20-1	many	TRBJ2-5	15	TRBD2	CSARSPLAGKETQYF	TGCAGTGCTAGGTCGCCACTAGCGGGGAAAGAGACCCAGTACTTC
TRBV5-1	.	TRBJ1-2	17	TRBD1	CASSLLGTDQGNYGYTF	TGCGCCAGCAGCTTGTTGGGGACAGACCAGGGGAACTATGGCTACACCTTC
TRBV10-3	.	TRBJ2-1	17	TRBD2	CAISRSGRALSGNEQFF	TGTGCCATTTCCCGTAGCGGGAGGGCCTTATCTGGCAATGAGCAGTTCTTC
TRBV10-3	.	TRBJ1-1	12	TRBD1	CAISGTGVEAFF	TGTGCCATCAGCGGGACAGGGGTTGAAGCTTTCTTT
TRBV6-4	.	TRBJ1-2	14	TRBD1	CASSYDRANYGYTF	TGTGCCAGCAGTTATGACAGGGCTAACTATGGCTACACCTTC
TRBV27	many	TRBJ1-5	12	.	CASRMGNQPQHF	TGTGCCAGCAGGATGGGCAATCAGCCCCAGCATTTT
TRBV19	many	TRBJ2-3	15	.	CASSPGGRDYDTQYF	TGTGCCAGTAGCCCCGGGGGCCGGGACTACGATACGCAGTATTTT
TRBV10-3	many	TRBJ1-4	17	.	CAISESRRGSSNEKLFF	TGTGCCATCAGTGAGTCACGAAGGGGTTCGTCTAATGAAAAACTGTTTTTT
TRBV7-8	many	TRBJ1-1	13	.	CASSQGDNTEAFF	TGTGCCAGCAGCCAAGGGGACAACACTGAAGCTTTCTTT
TRBV20-1	.	TRBJ2-3	13	.	CSAKTGATDAQYF	TGCAGTGCTAAGACAGGAGCCACAGATGCGCAGTATTTT
TRBV20-1	many	TRBJ1-5	14	.	CSAPLQGLNQPQHF	TGCAGTGCCCCACTACAGGGACTCAATCAGCCCCAGCATTTT
TRBV7-3	.	TRBJ1-6	14	.	CASSLEQPWRSLHF	TGTGCCAGCAGCTTAGAACAGCCCTGGCGATCCCTCCACTTT
TRBV2	.	TRBJ1-2	14	.	CASSSLEGNYGYTF	TGTGCCAGCAGTAGCTTGGAGGGGAACTATGGCTACACCTTC
TRBV7-2	.	TRBJ1-5	11	.	CASSKGGPQHF	TGTGCCAGCAGCAAAGGTGGGCCCCAGCATTTT
TRBV7-2	.	TRBJ1-2	14	.	CASSPVSRGIGYTF	TGTGCCAGCAGCCCCGTGAGTAGAGGGATCGGCTACACCTTC
TRBV15	once	TRBJ2-6	15	.	CATSPGWAGANVLTF	TGTGCCACTTCGCCTGGGTGGGCTGGGGCCAACGTCCTGACTTTC
TRBV24-1	.	TRBJ1-5	17	.	CATSDLLSFTADQPQHF	TGTGCCACCAGTGATTTGCTCAGTTTTACGGCTGATCAGCCCCAGCATTTT
TRBV15	many	TRBJ1-6	15	.	CATSSRSRFLSPLHF	TGTGCCACCAGCAGTCGCAGTCGGTTTCTTTCACCCCTCCACTTT
TRBV20-1	.	TRBJ2-7	12	TRBD1	CSAYGQGYEQYF	TGCAGTGCTTACGGACAGGGCTACGAGCAGTACTTC
TRBV24-1	once	TRBJ2-1	13	TRBD1	CATSDRTGNEQFF	TGTGCCACCAGTGACCGGACAGGCAATGAGCAGTTCTTC
TRBV7-6	many	TRBJ2-5	13	.	CASSLPAQETQYF	TGTGCCAGCAGCTTACCAGCTCAAGAGACCCAGTACTTC
TRBV5-1	.	TRBJ2-7	15	.	CASSSFGQTLNERYF	TGCGCCAGCAGCTCCTTTGGGCAGACGCTCAATGAGCGGTACTTC
TRBV20-1	.	TRBJ1-5	14	.	CSASYDRGNQPQHF	TGCAGTGCTAGTTACGACAGAGGGAATCAGCCCCAGCATTTT
TRBV5-1	many	TRBJ2-2	15	.	CASSESAGNTGELFF	TGCGCCAGCAGCGAATCTGCAGGGAACACCGGGGAGCTGTTTTTT